A single sample is the source of the 16 T cell receptor beta chains below, sequenced in a study of HIV-infected patients and healthy controls. Antiretroviral therapy had run roughly three months, about 14 weeks, before follow-up blood collection. Whole blood was used without fractionation, so all unsorted peripheral T cells were included. About 500 ng RNA was reverse transcribed with alpha and beta constant-region primers. Using multiplexing indices, alpha and beta chain libraries were generated apart by chain-specific third strand synthesis. TCRdb recomputed calls from the 5' RACE reads with MiXCR, one row per CDR3 protein. The data show about 8,600 distinct CDR3 sequences, 8% to 9.5% seen once. The material sequenced was blood, taken during antiretroviral therapy. The receptors shown here come from an adult with HIV infection.

This clonotype was counted ten times or more. The V call is TRBV11-1, the J call TRBJ2-2; D remains ambiguous. This CDR3 comprises 17 residues. V was clipped by 1 base and J by 3 bases, with 15 bases between them. The germline V gene has CDR1 SGHAT and CDR2 FQDESV (reference sequence). The DNA for the CDR3 is TGTGCCAGCAGCTTAGTCAAAGGCCGGATTTACACCGGGGAGCTGTTTTTT. As protein: CASSLVKGRIYTGELFF.

At least ten counts were recorded for this clonotype. The V and J genes are TRBV27 and TRBJ1-2, with 7 nucleotides matching TRBD1. Germline values: CDR1 MNHEY, CDR2 SMNVEV (reference sequence). V gave up 2 bases and J gave up 3 bases; unmatched junction bases: 6. The CDR3 has 15 residues. The CDR3 nucleotides are TGTGCCAGCAGTTTACAGACAGGGAAGGACTATGGCTACACCTTC. This gives the protein CASSLQTGKDYGYTF.

With respect to this clonotype: Possible read error: a much larger clone is one base away. The CDR3 protein is CASSELFLVGYGYTF. The CDR3 DNA reads TGTGCCAGCAGTGAACTTTTCCTGGTGGGCTATGGCTACACCTTC. The chain joins TRBV6-1 to TRBJ1-2; D remains ambiguous. Per germline, CDR1 MNHNS and CDR2 SASEGT. This CDR3 is built from 15 residues. V was clipped by 2 bases and J by 4 bases, with 14 bases between them.

Ten or more counts support this clonotype. The genes are TRBV2 and TRBJ2-2; either TRBD1 or TRBD2 may fit D (5 bases each). Germline V lookup: CDR1 SNHLY, CDR2 FYNNEI. Trimming removed 3 bases from V and 1 base from J, with 6 bases in between. This CDR3 is built from 14 residues. CDR3 residues: CASSDGGNTGELFF. The CDR3 DNA follows: TGTGCCAGCAGTGATGGGGGGAACACCGGGGAGCTGTTTTTT.

At least ten counts were recorded for this clonotype. The chain combines TRBV6-1 with TRBJ1-5, with 7 bases matching TRBD1. There are 15 residues in the CDR3. V trimming: 4 bases; J trimming: 6 bases; junction bases outside the gene matches: 9. Germline-derived CDR1 and CDR2 are MNHNS and SASEGT. In DNA, the CDR3 is TGTGCCAGCAGTGGCCGACAGGGAGGAGGTCAGCCCCAGCATTTT. This translates into CASSGRQGGGQPQHF.

By frequency in the sample, this clonotype is medium-sized. This chain links TRBV7-8 with TRBJ1-1, with 9 positions matching TRBD1. After removal of 1 base from V and 6 bases from J, the junction contained 6 bases not matched to a gene. Germline V gives CDR1 SGHVS, CDR2 FQNEAQ. This CDR3 has 15 amino acids. In nucleotides, the CDR3 is TGTGCCAGCAGCTTAGTTGGACAGGGGACTCCTGAAGCTTTCTTT. Translation gives CASSLVGQGTPEAFF. Filled out from reference TRBV7-8 and TRBJ1-1, the complete variable domain reads GAGVSQSPRYKVAKRGQDVALRCDPISGHVSLFWYQQALGQGPEFLTYFQNEAQLDKSGLPSDRFFAERPEGSVSTLKIQRTQQEDSAVYLCASSLVGQGTPEAFFGQGTRLTVV.

This clonotype ranks as medium-sized (0.01 to 0.1%). The chain joins TRBV11-2 to TRBJ2-1; no reliable D call. This CDR3 contains 15 residues. Trimming removed 0 bases at V and 6 bases at J, with 12 bases between. CDR1 is SGHAT, CDR2 FQNNGV, per germline. CDR3 residues: CASSLDLGQSNEQFF. DNA of the CDR3: TGTGCCAGCAGCTTAGATCTCGGGCAGAGCAATGAGCAGTTCTTC.

This clonotype occurred many times. The J gene is TRBJ2-3, the V gene TRBV6-5, with 7 bases lining up with TRBD1. The V and J ends lost 4 bases and 0 bases, in that order; junction bases with no gene match: 7. The CDR3 consists of 16 residues. CDR1 is MNHEY and CDR2 is SVGAGI in the germline V gene. Here the CDR3 DNA reads TGTGCCAGCAGTTCCTACAGGGGCCCAAGCACAGATACGCAGTATTTT. It encodes CASSSYRGPSTDTQYF.

The sample holds many counts of this clonotype. The J gene is TRBJ1-2, the V gene TRBV12-3 or TRBV12-4; D is perhaps TRBD1 (5 bases). The CDR3 has 15 residues. V lost 1 base to trimming and J lost 4 bases, with 13 bases between them. The CDR3 spells CASSLGQIKIYGYTF. The CDR3 coding sequence is TGTGCCAGCAGTTTAGGACAGATCAAAATCTATGGCTACACCTTC.

This clonotype was observed at least ten times. DNA for the CDR3: TGTGCCAGCAGTGGGAGGACAGGGGGCGCGACTGAAGCTTTCTTT. This translates into CASSGRTGGATEAFF. The rearrangement links TRBV25-1 to TRBJ1-1; TRBD1 matches 11 bases. Per germline, CDR1 MGHDK and CDR2 SYGVNS. There are 15 residues in the CDR3. V was clipped by 4 bases and J by 5 bases; unmatched bases: 6.

The genes are TRBV30 and TRBJ2-1, with 11 bases aligning to TRBD2. J lost 8 bases, V lost 3 bases, and 6 bases had no gene match. Germline CDR1 GTSNPN, CDR2 SVGIG (reference sequence). CDR3 size: 14 residues. The CDR3 DNA reads TGTGCCTGGAGCGTAGCGGGAGGGCTAGATGAGCAGTTCTTC. Translation: CAWSVAGGLDEQFF.

This clonotype was observed at least ten times. The V gene is TRBV3-1, the J gene TRBJ1-1, with TRBD1 matching over 7 bases. Germline V gene sequence: CDR1 LGHDT, CDR2 YNNKEL (reference sequence). This CDR3 is 18 amino acids long. V trimming: 0 bases; J trimming: 3 bases; junction bases outside the gene matches: 13. DNA of the CDR3: TGTGCCAGCAGCCAAGACTCCCGACAGGGAGGTGTGTACACTGAAGCTTTCTTT. Its translation is CASSQDSRQGGVYTEAFF.

This clonotype was seen at least ten times. V and J are TRBV3-1 and TRBJ2-7, with D possibly matching TRBD1 (6 bases). The V and J ends lost 5 bases and 2 bases respectively, with 10 bases between them. This CDR3 contains 13 residues. The germline CDR1 and CDR2 sequences are LGHDT and YNNKEL (reference sequence). This CDR3 is CASSSQGTYEQYF. DNA of the CDR3: TGTGCCAGCAGCTCACAGGGAACCTACGAGCAGTACTTC.

This clonotype occurred many times. This chain uses TRBV6-2 or TRBV6-3 with TRBJ1-5; TRBD1 is a possible D gene (6 bases). CDR3 length equals 14 residues. Germline V gives CDR1 MNHEY, CDR2 SVGEGT. Between the trimmed V and J ends, which lost 6 bases and 0 bases, there was a span of 9 bases. CDR3 sequence: CASRNRDSNQPQHF. CDR3 DNA sequence: TGTGCCAGCAGGAACAGGGATAGCAATCAGCCCCAGCATTTT.

This clonotype came up many times. This sequence joins TRBV7-2 and TRBJ1-5, with a possible D match to TRBD1 (5 bases). The CDR3 runs to 16 residues. Germline lookup yields CDR1 SGHTA and CDR2 FQGNSA. Trimming pared 6 bases from V and 6 bases from J, leaving 21 bases between. CDR3 nucleotides: TGTGCCAGCAGTTTTGGGGGGGACCCCAGGACTCAGCCCCAGCATTTT. It translates to CASSFGGDPRTQPQHF.

This clonotype has more than one count but fewer than ten. The chain uses TRBV2 and TRBJ1-5, with a tentative D call TRBD1 (5 bases). CDR1 is SNHLY and CDR2 is FYNNEI in the germline V gene. Between the trimmed V and J ends, which lost 7 bases and 2 bases, there was a span of 15 bases. This CDR3 comprises 15 residues. CDR3 region: CASTEGAHGNQPQHF. DNA for the CDR3: TGTGCCAGCACAGAAGGGGCCCATGGCAATCAGCCCCAGCATTTT.